These 25 T cell receptor beta chains came from one sample sequenced in a study of CD8 T cells in ankylosing spondylitis. Each CDR3 protein is one row after TCRdb ran MiXCR on the 5' RACE reads. The sample has approximately 200,000 distinct CDR3 sequences; around 13% are singletons. Sequences were obtained from blood, either unsorted or a sorted T cell fraction (not recorded which). These receptors were collected from a male donor with ankylosing spondylitis or in good health (not recorded which).

This rearrangement joins TRBV3-1 to TRBJ1-2, with a tentative D call TRBD1 (5 bases). CDR1 and CDR2 (germline): LGHDT, YNNKEL (reference sequence). V was shortened by 11 bases and J by 3 bases, with 10 bases between the two germline ends. This CDR3 spans 11 amino acids. CDR3 nucleotide sequence: TGTGCCGTCCTAGGGGACTATGGCTACACCTTC. Protein product: CAVLGDYGYTF.

This sequence joins TRBV2 and TRBJ2-3; TRBD2 matches 9 bases. The germline CDR1 and CDR2 sequences are SNHLY and FYNNEI. The CDR3 extends over 15 amino acids. Trimming removed 5 bases from V and 6 bases from J; junction bases left unmatched: 9. The CDR3 bases are TGTGCCAGCAGTTCTAGCGGGGTCCTAATGGATACGCAGTATTTT. It encodes CASSSSGVLMDTQYF.

This clonotype was detected a few times. The chain carries TRBV29-1 and TRBJ2-7; D is perhaps TRBD1 (6 bases). V gave up 5 bases and J gave up 7 bases, with 15 bases separating them. The length of the CDR3 is 12 residues. The V gene's germline CDR1 is SQVTM and CDR2 ANQGSEA. CDR3 nucleotides: TGCAGCGTTCATACAGGGTTTAGGGAGCAGTACTTC. The encoded protein is CSVHTGFREQYF.

This clonotype was observed at least ten times. This CDR3 reads CSVGWDRDQNEQYF. The CDR3 DNA reads TGCAGCGTTGGTTGGGACAGGGATCAAAACGAGCAGTACTTC. V is TRBV29-1 and J is TRBJ2-7, with 9 bases identical to TRBD1. Germline V gene sequence: CDR1 SQVTM, CDR2 ANQGSEA. The CDR3 has 14 residues. With 4 bases clipped from V and 5 bases from J, the junction kept 9 bases outside the gene matches.

In this sample, this clonotype turned up many times. The chain combines TRBV12-3 or TRBV12-4 with TRBJ2-3; TRBD2 agrees at 7 bases. The CDR3 totals 15 residues. V shed 6 bases, J shed 1 base, and the junction held 7 bases outside the gene matches. As DNA, the CDR3 is TGTGCCAGCAGCAATAGCGGGCCCCGCACAGATACGCAGTATTTT. Translation gives CASSNSGPRTDTQYF.

This clonotype was seen only a few times. Relative to the germline gene, one junction end is altered; a read error may explain this. J is TRBJ2-1 and V is TRBV5-1; perhaps TRBD2 as D (6 bases). This CDR3 region has 13 residues. Germline CDR1 reads SGHRS; CDR2 reads YFSETQ. In DNA, the CDR3 is TGCGTCAGCAGCTTGGAGGGCTACAATGAGCAGTTCTTC. Translating gives CVSSLEGYNEQFF.

The genes are TRBV11-2 and TRBJ2-7; 8 bases are a match to TRBD1. The germline CDR1 and CDR2 sequences are SGHAT and FQNNGV. The V gene end was trimmed by 5 bases and the J gene end by 3 bases; junction bases not matched to a gene: 3. The length of the CDR3 is 13 residues. The DNA of the CDR3 is TGTGCCAGCAGCATCGGACAGGGCTACGAGCAGTACTTC. As protein: CASSIGQGYEQYF.

This chain's CDR3 is CASSLVTEPPDTQYF. The CDR3 DNA sequence: TGTGCCAGCAGCTTGGTAACAGAACCCCCAGATACGCAGTATTTT. The genes are TRBV5-4 and TRBJ2-3; no clear D gene. This CDR3 region has 15 residues. Germline V gives CDR1 SGHNT, CDR2 YYREEE (reference sequence). The ends were cut back, 0 bases at V and 4 bases at J, with 12 bases in the middle. The whole variable domain, remainder taken from reference TRBV5-4 and TRBJ2-3, is ETGVTQSPTHLIKTRGQQVTLRCSSQSGHNTVSWYQQALGQGPQFIFQYYREEENGRGNFPPRFSGLQFPNYSSELNVNALELDDSALYLCASSLVTEPPDTQYFGPGTRLTVL.

The chain is built from TRBV13 and TRBJ2-5, with 7 bases that match TRBD1. The ends lost 4 bases at V and 5 bases at J; junction bases unmatched: 10. CDR3 size: 15 residues. CDR1 is PRHDT, CDR2 FYEKMQ, per germline (reference sequence). The CDR3 loop reads CASSSRGPVLETQYF. DNA of the CDR3: TGTGCCAGCAGCTCTAGGGGGCCCGTTTTGGAGACCCAGTACTTC.

The chain uses TRBV27 and TRBJ2-7, with 9 bases fitting TRBD1. Germline CDR1 MNHEY, CDR2 SMNVEV (reference sequence). With V trimmed by 6 bases and J by 5 bases, 8 bases remained unmatched. This CDR3 comprises 14 residues. CDR3 sequence reads: CASSPGTGIDEQYF. The CDR3 DNA reads TGTGCCAGCAGCCCCGGGACAGGGATCGACGAGCAGTACTTC.

The chain recombines TRBV6-5 with TRBJ2-3; the match to TRBD2 covers 8 bases. Trimming cost V 3 bases and J 6 bases; bases outside gene matches: 11. This CDR3 is built from 16 residues. Germline assignment: CDR1 MNHEY and CDR2 SVGAGI. In DNA, the CDR3 is TGTGCCAGCAGTTATCTCCGGGGGGGCCCAACTGATACGCAGTATTTT. This sequence encodes CASSYLRGGPTDTQYF.

The chain links TRBV4-1 to TRBJ1-2; 7 nucleotides line up with TRBD1. The V segment lost 1 base and the J segment 6 bases; nucleotides outside the gene matches: 8. CDR3 length: 15 amino acids. CDR1 and CDR2 from the germline V gene are MGHRA and YSYEKL. The CDR3 nucleotides are TGCGCCAGCAGCCAAGGATCAGGGGGATCACATGGCTACACCTTC. Translated: CASSQGSGGSHGYTF.

This clonotype was detected only a few times. The chain carries TRBV11-2 and TRBJ1-1; D gene uncertain. Trimming pared 1 base from V and 1 base from J, leaving 7 bases between. In germline, CDR1 is SGHAT, CDR2 FQNNGV. The CDR3 extends over 14 amino acids. The CDR3, as DNA: TGTGCCAGCAGCTTAGGACCTAAGAACACTGAAGCTTTCTTT. Its translation is CASSLGPKNTEAFF.

The sample holds a few counts of this clonotype. The chain is built from TRBV29-1 and TRBJ1-2, with 8 bases identical to TRBD1. The germline V gene has CDR1 SQVTM and CDR2 ANQGSEA. The V and J ends lost 6 bases and 3 bases, in that order; junction bases with no gene match: 6. The CDR3 consists of 13 residues. The CDR3 here is CSVYSDRDYGYTF. The CDR3 coding sequence is TGCAGCGTCTATTCGGACAGGGACTATGGCTACACCTTC.

The sample holds a few counts of this clonotype. This sequence joins TRBV7-9 and TRBJ2-3, with 12 nucleotides matching TRBD2. The CDR3 sequence is 16 residues long. The V gene end was trimmed by 5 bases and the J gene end by 2 bases; junction bases not matched to a gene: 5. The germline CDR1 and CDR2 sequences are SEHNR and FQNEAQ (reference sequence). The CDR3 nucleotides are TGTGCCAGCAGCAGCCGGACTAGCGGGGACACAGATACGCAGTATTTT. It yields the protein CASSSRTSGDTDTQYF.

This clonotype was recorded a few times. This chain joins TRBV6-1 and TRBJ2-2; D remains unclear. V lost 8 bases and J lost 8, with 18 bases in between. In germline, CDR1 is MNHNS, CDR2 SASEGT. The CDR3 contains 14 residues. CDR3 loop: CASGLSQGAGELFF. In DNA form, the CDR3 reads TGTGCCAGCGGTCTATCCCAAGGTGCGGGGGAGCTGTTTTTT.

This clonotype appeared a few times. The chain links TRBV5-1 to TRBJ1-3; D unresolved. V lost 3 bases, J lost 3 bases, and 19 bases lay in between. Germline V CDR1 and CDR2: SGHRS, YFSETQ. This CDR3 is 17 amino acids long. The CDR3 bases are TGCGCCAGCAGCTCCGGGGAGGGAGGACCCATTGGAAACACCATATATTTT. This gives the protein CASSSGEGGPIGNTIYF. The whole variable domain, filled in from reference TRBV5-1 and TRBJ1-3, reads KAGVTQTPRYLIKTRGQQVTLSCSPISGHRSVSWYQQTPGQGLQFLFEYFSETQRNKGNFPGRFSGRQFSNSRSEMNVSTLELGDSALYLCASSSGEGGPIGNTIYFGEGSWLTVV.

The V gene is TRBV11-2, the J gene TRBJ2-1; D gene ambiguous. Germline V gene data show CDR1 as SGHAT and CDR2 as FQNNGV. The V end was cut by 10 bases, the J end by 0 bases, with 16 bases between. CDR3 size: 15 residues. DNA for the CDR3: TGTGCCACCGCACAGCAACCGAGCTCCTACAATGAGCAGTTCTTC. Translating it yields CATAQQPSSYNEQFF. The variable domain in full, with the rest retrieved from reference TRBV11-2 and TRBJ2-1, is EAGVAQSPRYKIIEKRQSVAFWCNPISGHATLYWYQQILGQGPKLLIQFQNNGVVDDSQLPKDRFSAERLKGVDSTLKIQPAKLEDSAVYLCATAQQPSSYNEQFFGPGTRLTVL.

V gene TRBV7-9 combines with J gene TRBJ2-1; 9 bases line up with TRBD2. J was trimmed by 14 bases and V by 3 bases; bases with no gene match: 5. Germline V CDR1 and CDR2: SEHNR, FQNEAQ (reference sequence). There are 12 residues in the CDR3. CDR3 residues: CASSFSGGGEFF. The DNA of the CDR3 is TGTGCCAGCAGCTTTAGCGGGGGTGGGGAGTTCTTC.

CDR3 residues: CASSKGQASTDTQYF. The CDR3 nucleotides are TGCGCCAGCAGCAAGGGACAGGCTAGCACAGATACGCAGTATTTT. The chain links TRBV5-1 to TRBJ2-3; TRBD1 matches 8 bases. V lost 4 bases to trimming and J lost 0 bases; unmatched junction nucleotides: 4. In germline, CDR1 is SGHRS, CDR2 YFSETQ. This CDR3 region has 15 residues.

The V call is TRBV27, the J call TRBJ1-2, with 7 nucleotides matching TRBD1. This CDR3 comprises 13 residues. Germline CDR1 is MNHEY and CDR2 is SMNVEV (reference sequence). With V trimmed by 3 bases and J by 6 bases, 4 bases remained unmatched. CDR3 in amino acids: CASSFQDRHGYTF. DNA of the CDR3: TGTGCCAGCAGTTTCCAGGACAGGCATGGCTACACCTTC.

This clonotype has just a few counts. The chain links TRBV5-1 to TRBJ2-3; TRBD2 agrees at 10 bases. Germline values: CDR1 SGHRS, CDR2 YFSETQ. This CDR3 is 16 amino acids long. J lost 7 bases, V lost 2 bases, and 10 bases had no gene match. The DNA of the CDR3 is TGCGCCAGCAGCTTCGGGACTAGCGAGGAAAGTAATACGCAGTATTTT. It encodes CASSFGTSEESNTQYF.

V gene TRBV7-9 combines with J gene TRBJ2-6; 7 bases align to TRBD1. The CDR3 sequence is 17 residues long. Looked up from germline, CDR1 is SEHNR and CDR2 is FQNEAQ (reference sequence). V lost 8 bases and J lost 7; bases outside the gene matches: 17. CDR3 in DNA: TGTGCCAGCTTAATGGTAGAGGGGGCGGAAGGAGCCAACGTCCTGACTTTC. Amino acids: CASLMVEGAEGANVLTF.

The chain is built from TRBV4-1 and TRBJ2-3; D is uncertain. V was shortened by 0 bases and J by 5 bases, with 9 bases between the two germline ends. Germline assignment: CDR1 MGHRA and CDR2 YSYEKL. This CDR3 has 14 residues. The CDR3 is CASSQDLAVDTQYF. As DNA, the CDR3 is TGCGCCAGCAGCCAAGATCTTGCAGTAGATACGCAGTATTTT.

The table lists this clonotype with a few counts. This chain uses TRBV19 with TRBJ1-1; no definite D call. The V end lost 3 bases, the J end lost 6 bases, and 8 bases lay between the germline ends. The CDR3 loop spans 12 amino acids. Looked up from germline, CDR1 is LNHDA and CDR2 is SQIVND (reference sequence). CDR3 in amino acids: CASSIGEPEAFF. CDR3 DNA: TGTGCCAGTAGTATCGGGGAGCCTGAAGCTTTCTTT. Together with reference TRBV19 and TRBJ1-1, the CDR3 gives the full variable domain: DGGITQSPKYLFRKEGQNVTLSCEQNLNHDAMYWYRQDPGQGLRLIYYSQIVNDFQKGDIAEGYSVSREKKESFPLTVTSAQKNPTAFYLCASSIGEPEAFFGQGTRLTVV.